The entry that follows covers one TCR beta chain sequence. With only one base between it and a far larger clone, this is likely a read error. The data were taken from a study of blood T cell repertoires in COVID-19. Overall study context: In each case, the material was cDNA or gDNA derived from T cells, B-cell-depleted T cells, or PBMCs.

V shed 6 bases, J shed 2 bases, and the junction held 1 base outside the gene matches. This CDR3 is 14 amino acids long. CDR1 is MNHEY, CDR2 SMNVEV, per germline (reference sequence). The authors' processing: The authors estimated nucleated cell counts from reference gene primer amplification. Sequencing used immunoSEQ multiplex PCR; TCRdb keeps in-frame clones, though not all of them. The D gene and trimming were derived from the DNA, and the V and J assignments and clone size from that table. The sample carries 180,000 or so clones, around 81% recorded once. The chain couples TRBV27 to TRBJ1-5; 10 nucleotides line up with TRBD1. The clonotype originates from a woman in her 40s with COVID-19, enrolled during active disease. The sequenced sample was peripheral blood. CDR3 DNA sequence: TGTGCCAGCAGCGGGACAGGGGGCAATCAGCCCCAGCATTTT. Protein: CASSGTGGNQPQHF.